This T cell receptor (beta chain) originates from a study of cytomegalovirus exposure and HLA in healthy donors. The wider study: The same platform was used for the 100 to 150 validation repertoires and the 600 to 700 first-cohort repertoires, a later analysis reported.

This CDR3 has 18 residues. J lost 4 bases, V lost 8 bases, and 19 bases had no gene match. Germline V gives CDR1 MNHEY, CDR2 SMNVEV (reference sequence). Using immunoSEQ multiplex PCR, the repertoire was profiled, and TCRdb retains in-frame clones only, with some absent. The sample consists of approximately 160,000 clones, less than 90% of them appearing once. This receptor was obtained from a woman between 18 and 30 years old in good health and CMV-seronegative. The V and J genes are TRBV27 and TRBJ2-5, with 10 bases identical to TRBD2. The sample consisted of PBMCs. CDR3 amino acids: CASLPPGLAIERGETQYF. CDR3 bases: TGTGCCAGCCTCCCTCCGGGACTAGCGATCGAGAGGGGAGAGACCCAGTACTTC.